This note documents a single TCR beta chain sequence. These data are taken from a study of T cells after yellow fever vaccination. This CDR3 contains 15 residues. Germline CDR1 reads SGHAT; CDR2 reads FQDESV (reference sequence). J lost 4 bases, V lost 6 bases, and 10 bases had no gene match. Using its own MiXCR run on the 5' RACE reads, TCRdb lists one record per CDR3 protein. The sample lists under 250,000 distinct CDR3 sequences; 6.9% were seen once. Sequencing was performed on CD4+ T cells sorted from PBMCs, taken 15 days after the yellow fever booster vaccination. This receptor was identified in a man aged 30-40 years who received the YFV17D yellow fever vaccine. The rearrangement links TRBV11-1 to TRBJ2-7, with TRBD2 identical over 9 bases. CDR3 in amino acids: CASRPTGTSIYEQYF. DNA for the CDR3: TGTGCCAGCAGGCCAACCGGGACTAGCATTTACGAGCAGTACTTC.